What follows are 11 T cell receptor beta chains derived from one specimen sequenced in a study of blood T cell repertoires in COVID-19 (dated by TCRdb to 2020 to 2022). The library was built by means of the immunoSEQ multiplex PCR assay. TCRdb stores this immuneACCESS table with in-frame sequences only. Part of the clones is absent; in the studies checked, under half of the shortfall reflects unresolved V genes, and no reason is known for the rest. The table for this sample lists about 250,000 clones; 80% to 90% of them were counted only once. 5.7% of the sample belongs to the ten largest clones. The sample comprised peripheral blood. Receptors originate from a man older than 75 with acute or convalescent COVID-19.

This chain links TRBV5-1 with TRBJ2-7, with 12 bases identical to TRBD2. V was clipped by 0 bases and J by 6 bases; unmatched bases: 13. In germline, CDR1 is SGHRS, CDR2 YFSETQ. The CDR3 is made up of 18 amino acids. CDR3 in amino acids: CASSLGLAGGPFLGEQYF. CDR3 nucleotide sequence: TGCGCCAGCAGCTTGGGGCTAGCGGGGGGGCCTTTCCTAGGCGAGCAGTACTTC.

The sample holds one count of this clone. Written as DNA, the CDR3 is TGCGCCAGCAGCCCGGGGATCTCTGGGGCCAACGTCCTGACTTTC. This sequence encodes CASSPGISGANVLTF. The chain joins TRBV5-1 to TRBJ2-6; D is perhaps TRBD2 (5 bases). This CDR3 spans 15 amino acids. Germline V gene sequence: CDR1 SGHRS, CDR2 YFSETQ. Trimming removed 4 bases at V and 0 bases at J, with 8 bases between. The variable domain in full, completed from reference TRBV5-1 and TRBJ2-6, reads KAGVTQTPRYLIKTRGQQVTLSCSPISGHRSVSWYQQTPGQGLQFLFEYFSETQRNKGNFPGRFSGRQFSNSRSEMNVSTLELGDSALYLCASSPGISGANVLTFGAGSRLTVL.

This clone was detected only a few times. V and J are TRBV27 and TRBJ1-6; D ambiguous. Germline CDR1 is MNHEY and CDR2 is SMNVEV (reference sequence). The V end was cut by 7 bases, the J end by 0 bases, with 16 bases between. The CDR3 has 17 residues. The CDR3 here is CASTPGGVSSYNSPLHF. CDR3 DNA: TGTGCCAGCACCCCCGGAGGCGTGAGCTCCTATAATTCACCCCTCCACTTT.

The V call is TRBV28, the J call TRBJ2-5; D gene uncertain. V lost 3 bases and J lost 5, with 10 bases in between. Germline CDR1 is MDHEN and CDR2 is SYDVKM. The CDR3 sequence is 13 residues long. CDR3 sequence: CASSFDEYETQYF. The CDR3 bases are TGTGCCAGCAGTTTTGATGAGTACGAGACCCAGTACTTC.

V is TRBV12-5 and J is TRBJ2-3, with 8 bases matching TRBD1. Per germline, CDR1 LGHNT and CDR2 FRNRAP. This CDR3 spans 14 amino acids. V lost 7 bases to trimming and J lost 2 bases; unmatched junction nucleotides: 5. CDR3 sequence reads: CASASDRATDTQYF. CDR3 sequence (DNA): TGTGCTAGTGCTTCGGACAGGGCCACAGATACGCAGTATTTT.

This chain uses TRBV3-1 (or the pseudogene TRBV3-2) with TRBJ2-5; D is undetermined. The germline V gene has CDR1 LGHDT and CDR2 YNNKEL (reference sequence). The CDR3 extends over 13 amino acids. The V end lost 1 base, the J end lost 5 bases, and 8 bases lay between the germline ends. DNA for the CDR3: TGTGCCAGCAGCCAAGCTACCCCTGAGACCCAGTACTTC. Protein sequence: CASSQATPETQYF.

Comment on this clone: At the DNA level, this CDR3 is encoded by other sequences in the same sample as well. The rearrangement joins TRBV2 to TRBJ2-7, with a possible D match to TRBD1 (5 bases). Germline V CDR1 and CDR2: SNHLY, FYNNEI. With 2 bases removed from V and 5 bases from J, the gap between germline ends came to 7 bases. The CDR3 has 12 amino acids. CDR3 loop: CASSEQGNEQYF. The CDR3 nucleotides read TGTGCCAGCAGTGAACAGGGTAACGAGCAGTACTTC. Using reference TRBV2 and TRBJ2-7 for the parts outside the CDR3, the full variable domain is EPEVTQTPSHQVTQMGQEVILRCVPISNHLYFYWYRQILGQKVEFLVSFYNNEISEKSEIFDDQFSVERPDGSNFTLKIRSTKLEDSAMYFCASSEQGNEQYFGPGTRLTVT.

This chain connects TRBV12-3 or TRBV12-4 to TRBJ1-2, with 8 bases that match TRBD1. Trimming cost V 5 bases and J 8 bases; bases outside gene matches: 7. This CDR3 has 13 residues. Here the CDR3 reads CASSIDRGGGYTF. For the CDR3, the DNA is TGTGCCAGCAGTATAGACAGGGGTGGAGGCTACACCTTC.

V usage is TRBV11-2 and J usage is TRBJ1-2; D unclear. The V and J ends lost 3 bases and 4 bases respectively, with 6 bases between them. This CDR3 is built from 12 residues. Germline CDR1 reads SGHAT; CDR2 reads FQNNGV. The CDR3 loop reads CASSFAGYGYTF. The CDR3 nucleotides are TGTGCCAGCAGCTTCGCGGGCTATGGCTACACCTTC.

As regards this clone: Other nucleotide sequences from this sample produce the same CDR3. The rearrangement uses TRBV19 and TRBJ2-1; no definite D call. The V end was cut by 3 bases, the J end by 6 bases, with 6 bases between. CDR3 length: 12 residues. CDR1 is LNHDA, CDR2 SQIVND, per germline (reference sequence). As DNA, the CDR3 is TGTGCCAGTAGTATTGGCGGCAATGAGCAGTTCTTC. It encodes CASSIGGNEQFF.

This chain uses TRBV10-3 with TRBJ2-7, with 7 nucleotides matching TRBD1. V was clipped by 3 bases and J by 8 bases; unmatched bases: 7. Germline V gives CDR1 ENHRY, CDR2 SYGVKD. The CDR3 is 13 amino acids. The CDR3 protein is CAISEGTESKQYF. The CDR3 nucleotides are TGTGCCATCAGTGAAGGGACAGAATCCAAGCAGTACTTC.